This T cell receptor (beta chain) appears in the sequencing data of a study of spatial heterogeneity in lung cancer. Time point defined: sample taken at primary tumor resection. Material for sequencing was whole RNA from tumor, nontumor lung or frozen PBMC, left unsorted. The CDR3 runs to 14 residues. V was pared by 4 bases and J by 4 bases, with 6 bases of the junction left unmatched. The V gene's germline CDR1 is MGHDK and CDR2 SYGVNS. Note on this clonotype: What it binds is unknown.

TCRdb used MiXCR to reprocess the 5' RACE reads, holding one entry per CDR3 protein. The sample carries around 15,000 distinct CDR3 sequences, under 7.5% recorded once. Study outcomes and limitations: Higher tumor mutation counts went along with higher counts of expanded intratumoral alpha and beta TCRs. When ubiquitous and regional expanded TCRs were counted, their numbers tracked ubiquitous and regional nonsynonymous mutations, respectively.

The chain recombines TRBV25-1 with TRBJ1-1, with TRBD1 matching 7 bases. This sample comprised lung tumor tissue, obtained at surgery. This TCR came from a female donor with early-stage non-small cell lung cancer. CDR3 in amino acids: CASSGQGWGTEAFF. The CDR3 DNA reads TGTGCCAGCAGTGGACAGGGATGGGGCACTGAAGCTTTCTTT. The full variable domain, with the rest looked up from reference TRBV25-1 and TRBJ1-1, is EADIYQTPRYLVIGTGKKITLECSQTMGHDKMYWYQQDPGMELHLIHYSYGVNSTEKGDLSSESTVSRIRTEHFPLTLESARPSHTSQYLCASSGQGWGTEAFFGQGTRLTVV.